In this sample, the clone carrying this T cell receptor (beta chain) turned up once. No antigen is known for it. The data are from a study of cytomegalovirus exposure and HLA in healthy donors. General study points: A later analysis reportedly found fewer N-insertions in an Asian-associated ancestry cluster than the approximately 730-donor mean. Later work found most CMV-associated TCR beta chains apparently HLA-restricted. The investigators catalogued about 170 TCR beta chains as cytomegalovirus-associated. About 87% or about 30% of the time was how often most TCR beta V segments were productive, according to an earlier analysis.

V lost 0 bases and J lost 0; bases outside the gene matches: 1. Germline assignment: CDR1 MNHNY and CDR2 SVGAGI (reference sequence). This CDR3 spans 15 amino acids. Primers for the PCR totalled 60 Vbeta and 13 Jbeta. TCRdb keeps only in-frame clones here, not all; method: immunoSEQ multiplex PCR. The sample yields roughly 100,000 clones, roughly 82% seen once. This TCR was sampled from a woman between 45 and 60 years old in good health and CMV-seropositive. The chain is built from TRBV6-6 and TRBJ1-2; 7 bases align to TRBD1. Material: PBMCs. This CDR3 is CASSYSQGANYGYTF. DNA of the CDR3: TGTGCCAGCAGTTACTCGCAGGGGGCTAACTATGGCTACACCTTC.